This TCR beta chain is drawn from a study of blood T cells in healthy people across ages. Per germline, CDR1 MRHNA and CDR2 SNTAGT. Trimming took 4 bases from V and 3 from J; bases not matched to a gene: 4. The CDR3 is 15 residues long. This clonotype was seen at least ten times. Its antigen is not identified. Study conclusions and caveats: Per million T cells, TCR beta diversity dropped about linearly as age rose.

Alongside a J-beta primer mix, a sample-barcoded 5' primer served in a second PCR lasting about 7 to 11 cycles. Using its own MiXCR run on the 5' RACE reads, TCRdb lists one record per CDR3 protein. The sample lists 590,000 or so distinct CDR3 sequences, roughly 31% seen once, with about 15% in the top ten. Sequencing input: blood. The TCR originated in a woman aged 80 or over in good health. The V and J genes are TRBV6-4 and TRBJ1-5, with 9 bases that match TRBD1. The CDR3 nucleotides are TGTGCCAGCAGTGGCCCACAGGGGGCCAATCAGCCCCAGCATTTT. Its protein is CASSGPQGANQPQHF.